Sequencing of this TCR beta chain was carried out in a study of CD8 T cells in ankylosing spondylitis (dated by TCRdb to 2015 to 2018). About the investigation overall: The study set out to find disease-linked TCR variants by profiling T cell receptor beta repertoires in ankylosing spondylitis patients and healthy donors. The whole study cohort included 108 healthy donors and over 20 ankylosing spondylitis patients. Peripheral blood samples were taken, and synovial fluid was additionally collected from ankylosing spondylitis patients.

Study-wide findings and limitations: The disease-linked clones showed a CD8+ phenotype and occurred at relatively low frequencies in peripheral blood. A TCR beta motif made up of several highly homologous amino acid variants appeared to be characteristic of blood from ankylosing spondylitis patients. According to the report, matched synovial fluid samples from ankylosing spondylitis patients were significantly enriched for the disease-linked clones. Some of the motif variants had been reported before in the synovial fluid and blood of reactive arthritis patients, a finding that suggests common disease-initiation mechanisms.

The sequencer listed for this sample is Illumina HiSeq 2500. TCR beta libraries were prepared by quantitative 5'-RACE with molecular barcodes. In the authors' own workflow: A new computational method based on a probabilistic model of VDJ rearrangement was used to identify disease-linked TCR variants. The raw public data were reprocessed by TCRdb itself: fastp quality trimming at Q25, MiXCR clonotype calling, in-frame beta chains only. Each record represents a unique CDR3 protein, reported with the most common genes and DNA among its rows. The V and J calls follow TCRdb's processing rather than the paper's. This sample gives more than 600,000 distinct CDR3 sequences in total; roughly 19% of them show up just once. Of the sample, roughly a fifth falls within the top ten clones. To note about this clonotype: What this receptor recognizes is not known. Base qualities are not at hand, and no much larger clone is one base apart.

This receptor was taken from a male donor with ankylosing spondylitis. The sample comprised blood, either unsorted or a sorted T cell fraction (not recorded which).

The DNA reads TGTGCCAGCGGTCTAACTAGTATCTCCTACAATGAGCAGTTCTTC. Translated, this is CASGLTSISYNEQFF. Here the chain combines TRBV27 and TRBJ2-1; 5 matching bases give a weak D call of TRBD2. From the cysteine up to the phenylalanine, the CDR3 has a length of 15 residues. The read is trimmed to its CDR3 DNA, 45 bases read in frame from base 1. V loses 8 bases, J loses 0 bases, and the germline ends lie 14 bases apart. Based on the germline V gene (reference sequence), the CDR1 and CDR2 sequences are MNHEY and SMNVEV.